Below, 22 T cell receptor beta chains from the same sample are listed, as sequenced in a study of vaccination and CD4 T cells after COVID-19. The antigens these receptors bind are not known. The Oncomine TCR Beta short-read assay generated sequence data from the DNA of cultured CD4+ T cells. A single record per CDR3 protein comes from TCRdb applying MiXCR to the PCR reads. Altogether about 7,000 distinct CDR3 sequences are present, roughly two fifths being singletons, with the ten largest covering roughly 22%. Indicated treatment: 10-day PBMC culture with coronavirus spike peptide pools or control peptides (ViraFEST assay). Before the COVID-19 pandemic (2011-2018), CD4+ T cells were obtained from the unexposed donor. Sequencing was done on a sample of CD4+ T cells from blood, cultured in vitro. Receptor source: a human donor in good health.

The gene calls are TRBV6-1 and TRBJ1-2; D not resolved. The CDR3 is 13 amino acids. The germline V and J ends were trimmed by 6 bases and 0 bases, with 8 bases remaining between them. Germline assignment: CDR1 MNHNS and CDR2 SASEGT. The CDR3 DNA follows: TGTGCCAGCAGCCTAACAGCTAACTATGGCTACACCTTC. Translating it yields CASSLTANYGYTF.

V usage is TRBV12-3 or TRBV12-4 and J usage is TRBJ1-1; D perhaps matches TRBD1 (5 bases). The CDR3 has 12 amino acids. Trimming shortened V by 4 bases and J by 8 bases, and 11 bases separated the two germline ends. CDR3 protein: CASSYGGGEAFF. The CDR3, as DNA: TGTGCCAGCAGTTATGGGGGGGGGGAAGCTTTCTTT.

The rearrangement joins TRBV30 to TRBJ1-2, with TRBD1 as a possible D gene (6 bases). The CDR3 spans 14 residues. Germline assignment: CDR1 GTSNPN and CDR2 SVGIG (reference sequence). V was cut by 0 bases and J by 6 bases, with 14 bases left in between. CDR3 residues: CAWSVLGRGNGYTF. In nucleotides, the CDR3 is TGTGCCTGGAGTGTACTTGGCAGGGGTAATGGCTACACCTTC.

The chain carries TRBV30 and TRBJ1-1; D is undetermined. With 7 bases removed from V and 3 bases from J, the gap between germline ends came to 12 bases. This CDR3 is built from 12 residues. Germline V lookup: CDR1 GTSNPN, CDR2 SVGIG (reference sequence). CDR3 sequence reads: CASRFGDTEAFF. CDR3 sequence (DNA): TGTGCCTCGAGGTTTGGGGACACTGAAGCTTTCTTT.

This clonotype showed up just a few times. The J gene is TRBJ2-5, the V gene TRBV2, with 10 bases that match TRBD2. J lost 3 bases, V lost 9 bases, and 4 bases had no gene match. The germline gives CDR1 SNHLY, CDR2 FYNNEI. This CDR3 has 13 amino acids. Written as DNA, the CDR3 is TGTGCCAGTAGCGGGGGGCGAGAAGAGACCCAGTACTTC. Its translation is CASSGGREETQYF. Full variable domain (remainder filled in from reference TRBV2 and TRBJ2-5): EPEVTQTPSHQVTQMGQEVILRCVPISNHLYFYWYRQILGQKVEFLVSFYNNEISEKSEIFDDQFSVERPDGSNFTLKIRSTKLEDSAMYFCASSGGREETQYFGPGTRLLVL.

The gene calls are TRBV29-1 and TRBJ1-2; D remains ambiguous. The CDR3 is made up of 12 amino acids. The V end lost 4 bases, the J end lost 7 bases, and 13 bases lay between the germline ends. Germline loops: CDR1 SQVTM, CDR2 ANQGSEA. CDR3 amino acids: CSVVRRAGGYTF. CDR3 nucleotides: TGCAGCGTTGTGAGGAGGGCTGGTGGCTACACCTTC. Full variable domain (missing parts from reference TRBV29-1 and TRBJ1-2): SAVISQKPSRDICQRGTSLTIQCQVDSQVTMMFWYRQQPGQSLTLIATANQGSEATYESGFVIDKFPISRPNLTFSTLTVSNMSPEDSSIYLCSVVRRAGGYTFGSGTRLTVV.

This clonotype was counted between two and nine times. The genes are TRBV7-8 and TRBJ1-2, with TRBD1 as a possible D gene (5 bases). The CDR3 extends over 16 amino acids. The germline V gene encodes CDR1 SGHVS and CDR2 FQNEAQ. V lost 1 base and J 7 bases, leaving 19 bases between the germline ends. The CDR3 DNA sequence: TGTGCCAGCAGCTTAGGGACGGTCAGAGGAACAGGTGGCTACACCTTC. It yields the protein CASSLGTVRGTGGYTF. The full variable domain, in which reference TRBV7-8 and TRBJ1-2 provide the parts outside the CDR3, is GAGVSQSPRYKVAKRGQDVALRCDPISGHVSLFWYQQALGQGPEFLTYFQNEAQLDKSGLPSDRFFAERPEGSVSTLKIQRTQQEDSAVYLCASSLGTVRGTGGYTFGSGTRLTVV.

The J gene is TRBJ1-5, the V gene TRBV18, with D tentatively TRBD1 (5 bases). The CDR3 spans 17 residues. The ends were cut back, 2 bases at V and 0 bases at J, with 14 bases in the middle. CDR1 and CDR2 from the germline V gene are KGHSH and LQKENI. CDR3 in DNA: TGTGCCAGCTCACCAACGGGGGAGACGTATAGCAATCAGCCCCAGCATTTT. Encoded protein: CASSPTGETYSNQPQHF.

The CDR3 protein is CSARRGASSYNSPLHF. Here the CDR3 DNA reads TGCAGTGCTCGGAGGGGGGCCAGCTCCTATAATTCACCCCTCCACTTT. V and J are TRBV20-1 and TRBJ1-6; weak D call: TRBD1 (6 bases). This CDR3 contains 16 residues. Trimming pared 5 bases from V and 0 bases from J, leaving 14 bases between. CDR1 and CDR2 (germline): DFQATT, SNEGSKA (reference sequence).

V usage is TRBV10-3 and J usage is TRBJ2-3; 9 bases fit TRBD1. J was trimmed by 2 bases and V by 0 bases; bases with no gene match: 3. The CDR3 sequence is 16 residues long. Germline values: CDR1 ENHRY, CDR2 SYGVKD. The DNA for the CDR3 is TGTGCCATCAGTGAGTCGACAGGGGGTCTCACAGATACGCAGTATTTT. Amino acid sequence: CAISESTGGLTDTQYF.

The chain joins TRBV27 to TRBJ2-7, with D possibly TRBD1 on 6 matching bases. Trimming took 2 bases from V and 2 from J, leaving 7 bases between them. This CDR3 is built from 13 residues. Looked up from germline, CDR1 is MNHEY and CDR2 is SMNVEV (reference sequence). The CDR3 is CASSLGQPYEQYF. The DNA for the CDR3 is TGTGCCAGCAGTTTAGGACAGCCCTACGAGCAGTACTTC.

This rearrangement joins TRBV20-1 to TRBJ1-5; the match to TRBD1 covers 7 bases. The CDR3 extends over 14 amino acids. J was trimmed by 6 bases and V by 6 bases; bases with no gene match: 11. Germline lookup yields CDR1 DFQATT and CDR2 SNEGSKA (reference sequence). The CDR3 bases are TGCAGTGCGGACGGTGACAGGGCGGGTCAGCCCCAGCATTTT. Translated: CSADGDRAGQPQHF.

This clonotype appeared a few times. The chain has TRBV10-3 and TRBJ1-2; TRBD1 matches at 10 bases. CDR3 size: 13 residues. Germline CDR1 reads ENHRY; CDR2 reads SYGVKD. After removal of 6 bases from V and 8 bases from J, the junction contained 6 bases not matched to a gene. Written as DNA, the CDR3 is TGTGCCATCAGCGGACAGGGGGACGACGGCTACACCTTC. It specifies CAISGQGDDGYTF.

This clonotype was detected a few times. V usage is TRBV20-1 and J usage is TRBJ1-5; D remains ambiguous. V was pared by 4 bases and J by 4 bases, with 8 bases between. The CDR3 is made up of 12 amino acids. Germline CDR1 is DFQATT and CDR2 is SNEGSKA (reference sequence). For the CDR3, the DNA is TGCAGTGCTATCGGGCCGAATCAGCCCCAGCATTTT. This codes for CSAIGPNQPQHF.

The chain combines TRBV24-1 with TRBJ2-1, with 7 bases identical to TRBD1. Germline trimming cut 2 bases from V and 5 bases from J; bases unmatched to any gene: 2. The CDR3 is made up of 14 amino acids. CDR1 KGHDR and CDR2 SFDVKD come from the germline V gene. The DNA for the CDR3 is TGTGCCACCAGTGATTCCGGGACAGACAATGAGCAGTTCTTC. This sequence encodes CATSDSGTDNEQFF.

This clonotype occurred once. No conserved phenylalanine or tryptophan ends this CDR3, so it is likely a read error. The chain is built from TRBV6-1 and TRBJ2-7; tentative D call: TRBD1 (5 bases). Germline CDR1 is MNHNS and CDR2 is SASEGT. The CDR3 length is 15 residues. Trimming took off 5 bases at V and 3 bases at J, with 17 bases between the two ends. CDR3 sequence (DNA): TGTGCCAGCAGTCCCCGATCGGACACCCACTACGAGCAGTACTCC. It encodes CASSPRSDTHYEQYS.

V usage is TRBV7-9 and J usage is TRBJ2-1, with D possibly being TRBD1 or TRBD2 (6 bases each). CDR3 size: 15 residues. Trimming shortened V by 5 bases and J by 4 bases, and 15 bases separated the two germline ends. Per germline, CDR1 SEHNR and CDR2 FQNEAQ (reference sequence). The CDR3 coding sequence is TGTGCCAGCAGCGCCCCCGGGGGCCTGTACAATGAGCAGTTCTTC. Protein product: CASSAPGGLYNEQFF.

The chain is built from TRBV24-1 and TRBJ1-1, with D uncertain. CDR1 KGHDR and CDR2 SFDVKD come from the germline V gene. This CDR3 comprises 13 residues. With 7 bases removed from V and 3 bases from J, the gap between germline ends came to 11 bases. CDR3 residues: CATRENGDTEAFF. DNA of the CDR3: TGTGCCACCAGAGAGAATGGGGACACTGAAGCTTTCTTT.

In its sample, this clonotype was seen a few times. The rearrangement uses TRBV29-1 and TRBJ1-2; the match to TRBD1 covers 8 bases. CDR3 length: 11 amino acids. Germline V gives CDR1 SQVTM, CDR2 ANQGSEA. V was clipped by 7 bases and J by 7 bases; unmatched bases: 5. In nucleotides, the CDR3 is TGCAGCGCCCAGGGGGCGCGTGGCTACACCTTC. Its protein product is CSAQGARGYTF.

Points on this clonotype: One junction end does not reproduce the germline sequence, and a read error may be involved. This chain links TRBV20-1 with TRBJ2-5; possible D gene TRBD2, 5 bases. The V gene's germline CDR1 is DFQATT and CDR2 SNEGSKA (reference sequence). The CDR3 covers 13 residues. CDR3 in amino acids: CSVRGPEGGTQYF. DNA of the CDR3: TGCAGTGTTAGAGGCCCCGAAGGAGGGACCCAGTACTTC.

This chain uses TRBV6-1 with TRBJ2-5, with D perhaps matching TRBD2 (6 bases). The CDR3 extends over 15 amino acids. CDR1 MNHNS and CDR2 SASEGT come from the germline V gene. Trimming removed 6 bases from V and 3 bases from J, with 17 bases in between. CDR3 region: CASRGWRLGKETQYF. The DNA of the CDR3 is TGTGCCAGCAGGGGCTGGAGACTAGGCAAAGAGACCCAGTACTTC.

The table lists this clonotype with a few counts. The chain is built from TRBV2 and TRBJ1-1; TRBD1 matches at 8 bases. Trimming removed 11 bases from V and 5 bases from J; junction bases left unmatched: 7. CDR1 is SNHLY and CDR2 is FYNNEI in the germline V gene. The length of the CDR3 is 12 residues. The CDR3 spells CASDRGDTEAFF. In nucleotides, the CDR3 is TGTGCCTCCGACAGGGGAGATACTGAAGCTTTCTTT.